Each of the 31 T cell receptor beta chains below was sequenced from the same sample in a study of identical twins. TCRdb analysed the 5' RACE reads with MiXCR anew, one entry per CDR3 protein. The data show around 670,000 distinct CDR3 sequences, over 5% seen once. The source material was naive T cells sorted from blood. These TCRs come from a man aged 18 to 35 in good health.

Here the CDR3 DNA reads TGCGCCAGCAGCTTCAACAGGGCGACAGAGACCCAGTACTTC. This encodes CASSFNRATETQYF. V gene TRBV5-1 combines with J gene TRBJ2-5; D might be TRBD1 (6 bases). Trimming pared 2 bases from V and 4 bases from J, leaving 12 bases between. Germline CDR1 and CDR2: SGHRS and YFSETQ. The CDR3 sequence is 14 residues long.

The V gene is TRBV5-1, the J gene TRBJ2-7; D is unclear. V gave up 5 bases and J gave up 3 bases, with 12 bases separating them. Germline CDR1 and CDR2: SGHRS and YFSETQ. The CDR3 is made up of 13 amino acids. The CDR3 sequence: CASSPDGDYEQYV. CDR3 nucleotide sequence: TGCGCCAGCAGTCCCGACGGAGACTACGAGCAGTACGTC.

In this sample, this clonotype turned up many times. The chain joins TRBV10-3 to TRBJ2-1; the D is unclear. The CDR3 contains 15 residues. V gave up 0 bases and J gave up 2 bases, with 8 bases separating them. Germline V CDR1 and CDR2: ENHRY, SYGVKD. The CDR3 sequence is CAISESGSPYNEQFF. CDR3 DNA: TGTGCCATCAGTGAGTCGGGTAGCCCCTACAATGAGCAGTTCTTC.

The sample holds many counts of this clonotype. The chain employs TRBV5-1 and TRBJ2-1; maybe TRBD1 (6 bases). This CDR3 comprises 15 residues. Germline V gene data show CDR1 as SGHRS and CDR2 as YFSETQ. V was pared by 4 bases and J by 0 bases, with 11 bases between. The CDR3 DNA reads TGCGCCAGCAGCGGAGGACAGAGCTCCTACAATGAGCAGTTCTTC. Amino acid sequence: CASSGGQSSYNEQFF.

This clonotype was picked up many times. This rearrangement joins TRBV20-1 to TRBJ2-3, with 9 bases that match TRBD2. The V and J ends lost 0 bases and 1 base, in that order; junction bases with no gene match: 8. The CDR3 has 17 residues. CDR1 DFQATT and CDR2 SNEGSKA come from the germline V gene (reference sequence). The CDR3 region has the DNA TGCAGTGCTAGAGAATGGAGGGCGGGAGGGCGCACAGATACGCAGTATTTT. This encodes CSAREWRAGGRTDTQYF.

This clonotype was counted at least ten times. V usage is TRBV29-1 and J usage is TRBJ1-4; no reliable D call. V lost 6 bases to trimming and J lost 0 bases, with 11 bases between them. CDR1 is SQVTM, CDR2 ANQGSEA, per germline. The CDR3 covers 14 residues. CDR3 in amino acids: CSVSRSATNEKLFF. CDR3 DNA: TGCAGCGTGTCCCGATCTGCAACTAATGAAAAACTGTTTTTT.

This clonotype has a count of ten or more. This sequence joins TRBV6-2 or TRBV6-3 and TRBJ2-1; unclear D gene. The germline V gene has CDR1 MNHEY and CDR2 SVGEGT. Trimming removed 5 bases from V and 6 bases from J, with 8 bases in between. The CDR3 spans 12 residues. The DNA for the CDR3 is TGTGCCAGCAGTGTTACGCGCAATGAGCAGTTCTTC. Its translation is CASSVTRNEQFF.

The gene calls are TRBV2 and TRBJ2-6; 7 bases line up with TRBD1. Germline loops: CDR1 SNHLY, CDR2 FYNNEI. Trimming cost V 4 bases and J 0 bases; bases outside gene matches: 6. The CDR3 spans 17 residues. CDR3 loop: CASSGDRVYSGANVLTF. The CDR3 nucleotides are TGTGCCAGCAGTGGAGACAGGGTTTACTCTGGGGCCAACGTCCTGACTTTC.

This clonotype was detected a few times. The CDR3 nucleotides read TGTGCCAGCATCAGGGGATCCCAAGAGACCCAGTACTTC. This encodes CASIRGSQETQYF. The J gene is TRBJ2-5, the V gene TRBV2, with D perhaps matching TRBD1 (6 bases). The CDR3 length is 13 residues. The V gene's germline CDR1 is SNHLY and CDR2 FYNNEI. Trimming cost V 7 bases and J 1 base, with 10 bases left between them.

This clonotype was seen ten or more times. The chain carries TRBV2 and TRBJ1-5; the D gene is possibly TRBD1 (5 bases). V dropped 4 bases and J dropped 3 bases, with 10 bases sitting between them. The CDR3 covers 14 residues. CDR1 and CDR2 (germline): SNHLY, FYNNEI. As DNA, the CDR3 is TGTGCCAGCAGTGTTTCAGGGCCCAATCAGCCCCAGCATTTT. Translated: CASSVSGPNQPQHF.

This clonotype was picked up many times. The rearrangement links TRBV7-7 to TRBJ2-5; TRBD2 agrees at 10 bases. The CDR3 length is 16 residues. Germline-derived CDR1 and CDR2 are SSHAT and FNYEAQ (reference sequence). The V segment lost 1 base and the J segment 6 bases; nucleotides outside the gene matches: 8. The DNA of the CDR3 is TGTGCCAGCAGCTTAGAGGCTAGCGGGAGTAGGAAGACCCAGTACTTC. Translation: CASSLEASGSRKTQYF.

This clonotype was seen at least ten times. The V and J genes are TRBV27 and TRBJ1-6, with a possible D match to TRBD1 (6 bases). CDR1 and CDR2 (germline): MNHEY, SMNVEV (reference sequence). This CDR3 is built from 17 residues. The V gene lost 3 bases and the J gene lost 0 bases, with 12 bases spanning the gap. CDR3 protein: CASSFRGLRSYNSPLHF. The CDR3 DNA reads TGTGCCAGCAGTTTCAGGGGTTTACGCTCCTATAATTCACCCCTCCACTTT.

The sample holds many counts of this clonotype. The chain couples TRBV9 to TRBJ2-7, with TRBD1 as a possible D gene (6 bases). V was trimmed by 3 bases and J by 7 bases, leaving 23 bases between them. Germline CDR1 SGDLS, CDR2 YYNGEE. The CDR3 extends over 16 amino acids. CDR3 sequence: CASSASTGITPGEQYF. As DNA, the CDR3 is TGTGCCAGCAGCGCCTCGACAGGAATTACGCCGGGGGAGCAGTACTTC.

This clonotype was counted at least ten times. The genes are TRBV7-2 and TRBJ1-1; D is perhaps TRBD1 (5 bases). Germline CDR1 SGHTA, CDR2 FQGNSA. Trimming shortened V by 3 bases and J by 3 bases, and 14 bases separated the two germline ends. This CDR3 has 15 amino acids. CDR3 protein: CASSFSGLGYTEAFF. The CDR3, as DNA: TGTGCCAGCAGCTTCTCAGGGTTGGGGTACACTGAAGCTTTCTTT. The full variable domain, rest sourced from reference TRBV7-2 and TRBJ1-1, is GAGVSQSPSNKVTEKGKDVELRCDPISGHTALYWYRQSLGQGLEFLIYFQGNSAPDKSGLPSDRFSAERTGGSVSTLTIQRTQQEDSAVYLCASSFSGLGYTEAFFGQGTRLTVV.

This clonotype was seen ten or more times. The rearrangement joins TRBV12-3 or TRBV12-4 to TRBJ1-5; TRBD1 might be the D (6 bases). The length of the CDR3 is 14 residues. Trimming pared 3 bases from V and 3 bases from J, leaving 9 bases between. The CDR3 bases are TGTGCCAGCAGTTTGGGGGCTTCCAATCAGCCCCAGCATTTT. Its protein is CASSLGASNQPQHF.

The rearrangement links TRBV3-1 to TRBJ2-2; 8 nucleotides line up with TRBD2. V gave up 6 bases and J gave up 2 bases; unmatched junction bases: 11. Germline assignment: CDR1 LGHDT and CDR2 YNNKEL (reference sequence). The CDR3 has 17 amino acids. The CDR3 protein is CASRRTGGEYNTGELFF. The CDR3 nucleotides are TGTGCCAGCAGACGTACCGGGGGGGAATACAACACCGGGGAGCTGTTTTTT.

This clonotype was detected only a few times. The V call is TRBV3-1, the J call TRBJ1-1; D is unclear. The length of the CDR3 is 13 residues. Germline CDR1 and CDR2: LGHDT and YNNKEL (reference sequence). V dropped 6 bases and J dropped 3 bases, with 11 bases sitting between them. Here the CDR3 DNA reads TGTGCCAGCAGGAAAATAAGCCACACTGAAGCTTTCTTT. This sequence encodes CASRKISHTEAFF.

At least ten counts were recorded for this clonotype. The chain recombines TRBV5-1 with TRBJ2-7; D gene unclear. CDR3 size: 14 residues. The germline CDR1 and CDR2 sequences are SGHRS and YFSETQ. Trimming removed 0 bases from V and 3 bases from J, with 10 bases in between. The CDR3 bases are TGCGCCAGCAGCTTGGATGCGCGAATCTACGAGCAGTACTTC. Protein: CASSLDARIYEQYF.

In its sample, this clonotype was seen a few times. This chain connects TRBV29-1 to TRBJ1-1, with D uncertain. This CDR3 has 13 amino acids. CDR1 and CDR2 from the germline V gene are SQVTM and ANQGSEA. Trimming took off 7 bases at V and 5 bases at J, with 17 bases between the two ends. CDR3 DNA: TGCAGCGCCGAGTCGGGTGTGAGGACTGAAGCTTTCTTT. Its protein is CSAESGVRTEAFF.

This clonotype occurred a few times. The chain recombines TRBV5-5 with TRBJ2-5; maybe TRBD1 (5 bases). The CDR3 has 13 residues. The germline gives CDR1 SGHKS, CDR2 YYEKEE (reference sequence). The ends were cut back, 6 bases at V and 5 bases at J, with 14 bases in the middle. The CDR3 is CASTYRLGETQYF. CDR3 nucleotides: TGTGCCAGCACCTACAGGTTGGGGGAGACCCAGTACTTC.

This clonotype was seen a few times. The rearrangement links TRBV4-1 to TRBJ1-6, with D unresolved. Trimming removed 0 bases at V and 16 bases at J, with 10 bases between. The length of the CDR3 is 12 residues. The germline CDR1 and CDR2 sequences are MGHRA and YSYEKL. CDR3 sequence reads: CASSQDVQRLHF. The CDR3 nucleotides are TGCGCCAGCAGCCAAGATGTTCAGCGGCTCCACTTT.

This clonotype was seen at least ten times. The rearrangement uses TRBV5-1 and TRBJ1-1; TRBD1 is a possible D gene (5 bases). V was clipped by 5 bases and J by 7 bases, with 12 bases between them. The germline gives CDR1 SGHRS, CDR2 YFSETQ. The CDR3 covers 12 residues. CDR3 residues: CASRRDSDEAFF. The CDR3 DNA reads as TGCGCCAGCAGAAGGGACTCCGATGAAGCTTTCTTT.

There are many counts of this clonotype. The rearrangement uses TRBV5-1 and TRBJ1-4; tentatively, D is TRBD1 (5 bases). Germline CDR1 and CDR2: SGHRS and YFSETQ. CDR3 size: 13 residues. Between the trimmed V and J ends, which lost 5 bases and 8 bases, there was a span of 13 bases. CDR3 amino acids: CASSRQGKEKLFF. The DNA of the CDR3 is TGCGCCAGCAGTAGGCAGGGAAAAGAAAAACTGTTTTTT.

The V gene is TRBV18, the J gene TRBJ2-3, with TRBD2 matching over 11 bases. With V trimmed by 1 base and J by 2 bases, 14 bases remained unmatched. The CDR3 is 20 residues long. Germline values: CDR1 KGHSH, CDR2 LQKENI. CDR3 amino acids: CASSPLPSGRLIGNTDTQYF. In nucleotides, the CDR3 is TGTGCCAGCTCACCACTCCCTAGCGGGAGGTTAATTGGAAACACAGATACGCAGTATTTT.

This clonotype was seen many times. The rearrangement joins TRBV12-3 or TRBV12-4 to TRBJ2-2, with TRBD2 identical over 7 bases. The CDR3 sequence is 16 residues long. Losses at the gene ends were 6 bases for V and 2 bases for J; bases not matched to a gene: 9. The CDR3 here is CASRRDYELNTGELFF. In DNA form, the CDR3 reads TGTGCCAGCAGGCGGGACTACGAGCTAAACACCGGGGAGCTGTTTTTT.

This clonotype was recorded many times. The rearrangement uses TRBV29-1 and TRBJ1-1; a weak D match, TRBD1 (5 bases). The germline V gene has CDR1 SQVTM and CDR2 ANQGSEA. The V gene lost 6 bases and the J gene lost 1 base, with 12 bases spanning the gap. This CDR3 spans 13 amino acids. The CDR3 nucleotides read TGCAGCGTAAAGGGGCTATCGAACACTGAAGCTTTCTTT. Translated, it gives CSVKGLSNTEAFF.

This clonotype was counted at least ten times. V usage is TRBV12-3 or TRBV12-4 and J usage is TRBJ1-1; the D gene is possibly TRBD1 (6 bases). The CDR3 is 15 amino acids. Trimming took 4 bases from V and 2 from J, leaving 14 bases between them. The CDR3 loop reads CASSSQGPINTEAFF. The CDR3 DNA is TGTGCCAGCAGTTCGCAGGGGCCAATCAACACTGAAGCTTTCTTT.

This clonotype was detected only a few times. The chain carries TRBV12-3 or TRBV12-4 and TRBJ1-2; maybe TRBD1 (5 bases). Trimming pared 4 bases from V and 0 bases from J, leaving 12 bases between. The CDR3 loop spans 15 amino acids. CDR3 region: CASSSQGRANYGYTF. The DNA of the CDR3 is TGTGCCAGCAGTTCGCAGGGCCGAGCTAACTATGGCTACACCTTC.

This clonotype was seen repeatedly, ten times or more. The CDR3 DNA sequence: TGCGCCAGCAGCTTGACAGGGACCTTGAATGAAAAACTGTTTTTT. This translates into CASSLTGTLNEKLFF. The chain uses TRBV5-1 and TRBJ1-4; the D gene is possibly TRBD1 (6 bases). Germline CDR1 reads SGHRS; CDR2 reads YFSETQ. The V end lost 1 base, the J end lost 5 bases, and 12 bases lay between the germline ends. The CDR3 runs 15 residues.

This chain joins TRBV15 and TRBJ2-3; 7 bases match TRBD2. The germline gives CDR1 LNHNV, CDR2 YYDKDF (reference sequence). This CDR3 comprises 18 residues. Trimming took 5 bases from V and 3 from J; bases not matched to a gene: 17. The CDR3 DNA follows: TGTGCCACCAGCCCAGAGATTGGAGCGGGAAGGAAGACAGATACGCAGTATTTT. Its protein is CATSPEIGAGRKTDTQYF.

The table lists this clonotype with a few counts. This chain joins TRBV28 and TRBJ2-7; TRBD2 agrees at 13 bases. The J segment lost 3 bases and the V segment lost 5 bases, leaving 4 bases of the junction unmatched. Germline V gene lookup returns CDR1 MDHEN and CDR2 SYDVKM. The CDR3 contains 15 residues. CDR3 sequence reads: CASSELAGGRYEQYF. In DNA form, the CDR3 reads TGTGCCAGCAGTGAACTAGCGGGAGGGCGCTACGAGCAGTACTTC.